The clone carrying this T cell receptor beta chain was counted only a few times. Its antigen is as yet unknown. Through a sample-barcoded 5' primer and a J-beta primer mix, a second PCR was run for roughly 6 to 12 cycles. One entry per CDR3 protein, called by TCRdb with MiXCR from the 5' RACE reads. Here the sample spans about 680,000 distinct CDR3 sequences, more than 40% being singletons. The sample is drawn from a study of blood T cells in healthy people across ages. Roughly 10 milliliters of peripheral blood were drawn from each donor into EDTA-treated tubes. This CDR3 has 15 amino acids. The V and J ends lost 6 bases and 7 bases respectively, with 19 bases between them. Whole-study results and caveats: Since the PBMCs were unsorted, naive and antigen-experienced cells could not be conclusively compared. Percentage of naive T cells showed a strong correlation with TCR beta diversity.

Sequencing used blood. The chain is built from TRBV12-3 or TRBV12-4 and TRBJ1-5; TRBD1 is a possible D gene (5 bases). This clonotype was sampled from a woman aged 60 to 75 in good health. Here the CDR3 reads CASSPGAVSGQPQHF. CDR3 in DNA: TGTGCCAGCAGCCCCGGGGCAGTGAGTGGGCAGCCCCAGCATTTT.